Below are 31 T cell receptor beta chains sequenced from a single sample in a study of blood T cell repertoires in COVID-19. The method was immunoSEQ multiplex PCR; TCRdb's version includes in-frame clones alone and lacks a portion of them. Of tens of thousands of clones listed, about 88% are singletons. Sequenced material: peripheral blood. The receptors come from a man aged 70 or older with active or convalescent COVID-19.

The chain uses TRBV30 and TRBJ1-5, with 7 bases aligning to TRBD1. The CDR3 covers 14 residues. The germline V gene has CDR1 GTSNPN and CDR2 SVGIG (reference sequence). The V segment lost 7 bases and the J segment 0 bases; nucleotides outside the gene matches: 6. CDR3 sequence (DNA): TGTGCCTTTACAGGGGTTTATAGCAATCAGCCCCAGCATTTT. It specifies CAFTGVYSNQPQHF.

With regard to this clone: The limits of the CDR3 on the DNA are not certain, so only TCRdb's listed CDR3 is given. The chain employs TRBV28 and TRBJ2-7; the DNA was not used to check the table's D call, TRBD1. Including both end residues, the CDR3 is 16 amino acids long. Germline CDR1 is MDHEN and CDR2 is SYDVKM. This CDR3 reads CASSFFGHLSSYEQYF.

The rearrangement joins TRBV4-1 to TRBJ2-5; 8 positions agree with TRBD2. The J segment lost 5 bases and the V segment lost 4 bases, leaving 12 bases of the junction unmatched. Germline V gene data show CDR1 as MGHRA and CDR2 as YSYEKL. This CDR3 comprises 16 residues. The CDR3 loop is CASSRIPGGGGETQYF. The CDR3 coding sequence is TGCGCCAGCAGCCGGATACCGGGAGGCGGGGGGGAGACCCAGTACTTC.

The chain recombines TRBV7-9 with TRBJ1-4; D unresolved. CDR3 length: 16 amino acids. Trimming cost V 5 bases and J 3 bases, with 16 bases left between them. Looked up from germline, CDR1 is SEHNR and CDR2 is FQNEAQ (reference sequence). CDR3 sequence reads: CASSPQNLQANEKLFF. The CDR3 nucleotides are TGTGCCAGCAGCCCCCAAAACCTCCAGGCTAATGAAAAACTGTTTTTT. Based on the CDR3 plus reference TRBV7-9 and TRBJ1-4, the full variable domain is DTGVSQNPRHKITKRGQNVTFRCDPISEHNRLYWYRQTLGQGPEFLTYFQNEAQLEKSRLLSDRFSAERPKGSFSTLEIQRTEQGDSAMYLCASSPQNLQANEKLFFGSGTQLSVL.

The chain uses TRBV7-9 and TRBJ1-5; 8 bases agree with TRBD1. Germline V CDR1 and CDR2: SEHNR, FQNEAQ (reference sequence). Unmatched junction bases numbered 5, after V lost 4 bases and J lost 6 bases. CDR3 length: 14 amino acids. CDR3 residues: CASSSTGVGQPQHF. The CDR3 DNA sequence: TGTGCCAGCAGCTCGACAGGGGTGGGTCAGCCCCAGCATTTT.

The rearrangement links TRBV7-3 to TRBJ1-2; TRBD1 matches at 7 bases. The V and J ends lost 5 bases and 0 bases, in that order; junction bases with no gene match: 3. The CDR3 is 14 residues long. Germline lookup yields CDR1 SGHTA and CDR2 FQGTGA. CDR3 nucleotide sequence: TGTGCCAGCAGCCAGGGGACAGCTAACTATGGCTACACCTTC. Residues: CASSQGTANYGYTF.

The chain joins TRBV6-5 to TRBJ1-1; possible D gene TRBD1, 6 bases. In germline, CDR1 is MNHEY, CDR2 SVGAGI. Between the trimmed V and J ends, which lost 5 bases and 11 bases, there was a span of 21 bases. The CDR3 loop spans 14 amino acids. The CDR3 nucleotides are TGTGCCAGCAGTCCCGCTGGGGGCGGCGGCAGGGCTTTCTTT. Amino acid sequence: CASSPAGGGGRAFF.

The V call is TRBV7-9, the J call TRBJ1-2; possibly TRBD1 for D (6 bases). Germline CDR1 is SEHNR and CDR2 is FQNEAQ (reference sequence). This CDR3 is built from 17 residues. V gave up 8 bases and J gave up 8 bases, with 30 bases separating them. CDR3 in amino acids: CASSKGTLIRLYGGYTF. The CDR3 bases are TGTGCCAGCTCTAAGGGGACACTGATTCGACTTTATGGAGGCTACACCTTC.

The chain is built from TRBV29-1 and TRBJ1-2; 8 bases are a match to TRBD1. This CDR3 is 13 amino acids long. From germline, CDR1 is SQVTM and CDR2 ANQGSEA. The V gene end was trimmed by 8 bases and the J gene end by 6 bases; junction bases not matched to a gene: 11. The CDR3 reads CSIGTGGPNGYTF. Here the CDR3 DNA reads TGCAGCATTGGGACAGGAGGACCTAATGGCTACACCTTC.

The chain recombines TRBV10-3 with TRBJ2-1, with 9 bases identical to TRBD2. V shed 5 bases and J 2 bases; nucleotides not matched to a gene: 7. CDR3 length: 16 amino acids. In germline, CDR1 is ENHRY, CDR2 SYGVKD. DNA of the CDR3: TGTGCCATCAGTCCCTCGGGCGGGGGGGCCTACAATGAGCAGTTCTTC. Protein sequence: CAISPSGGGAYNEQFF.

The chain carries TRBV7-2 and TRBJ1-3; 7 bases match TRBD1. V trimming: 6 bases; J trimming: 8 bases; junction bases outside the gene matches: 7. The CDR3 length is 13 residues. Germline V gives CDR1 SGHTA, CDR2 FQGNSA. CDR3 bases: TGTGCCAGCAGACAGGGGCCGAGAGACACCATATATTTT. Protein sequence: CASRQGPRDTIYF.

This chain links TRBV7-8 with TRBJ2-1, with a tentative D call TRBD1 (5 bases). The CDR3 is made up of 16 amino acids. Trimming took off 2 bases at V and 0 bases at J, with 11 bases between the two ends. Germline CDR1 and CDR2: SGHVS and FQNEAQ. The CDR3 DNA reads TGTGCCAGCAGCTTACAAAGACAGAGCTCCTACAATGAGCAGTTCTTC. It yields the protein CASSLQRQSSYNEQFF.

The DNA of the CDR3 is TGTGCCAGCAGCCAAGATCTAACCCTCCCAGATACGCAGTATTTT. This gives the protein CASSQDLTLPDTQYF. This rearrangement joins TRBV4-2 to TRBJ2-3; D is undetermined. Trimming stripped 0 bases from V and 4 bases from J, with 11 bases between. Germline V gives CDR1 LGHNA, CDR2 YNFKEQ. The CDR3 covers 15 residues.

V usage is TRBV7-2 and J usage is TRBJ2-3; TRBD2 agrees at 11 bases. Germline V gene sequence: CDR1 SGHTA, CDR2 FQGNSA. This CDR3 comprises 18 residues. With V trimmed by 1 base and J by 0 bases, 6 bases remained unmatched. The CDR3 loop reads CASSLVGLAGGSTDTQYF. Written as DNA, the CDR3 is TGTGCCAGCAGCTTAGTGGGTCTAGCGGGGGGTAGCACAGATACGCAGTATTTT.

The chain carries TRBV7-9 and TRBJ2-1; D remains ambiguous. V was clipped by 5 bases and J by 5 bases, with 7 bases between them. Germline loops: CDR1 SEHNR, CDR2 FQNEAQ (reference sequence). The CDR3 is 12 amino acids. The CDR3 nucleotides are TGTGCCAGCAGCCCCGTTAACAATGAGCAGTTCTTC. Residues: CASSPVNNEQFF.

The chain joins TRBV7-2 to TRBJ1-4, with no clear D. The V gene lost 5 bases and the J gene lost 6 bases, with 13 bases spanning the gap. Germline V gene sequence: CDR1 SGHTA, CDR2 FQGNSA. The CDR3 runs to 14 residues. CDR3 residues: CASSRGLSYEKLFF. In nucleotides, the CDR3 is TGTGCCAGCAGCCGCGGACTTAGCTATGAAAAACTGTTTTTT.

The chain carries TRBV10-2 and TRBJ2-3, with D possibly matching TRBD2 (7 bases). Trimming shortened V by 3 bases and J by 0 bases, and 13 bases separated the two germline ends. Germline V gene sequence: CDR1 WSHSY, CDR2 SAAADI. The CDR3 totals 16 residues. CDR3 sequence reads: CASSDLGGRSTDTQYF. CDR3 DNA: TGCGCCAGCAGTGATCTCGGGGGGCGAAGCACAGATACGCAGTATTTT.

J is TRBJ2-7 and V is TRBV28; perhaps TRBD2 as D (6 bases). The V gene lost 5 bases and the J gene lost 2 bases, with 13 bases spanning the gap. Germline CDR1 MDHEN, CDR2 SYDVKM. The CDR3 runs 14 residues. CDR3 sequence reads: CASSPGGVPYEQYF. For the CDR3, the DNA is TGTGCCAGCAGTCCCGGGGGTGTCCCCTACGAGCAGTACTTC.

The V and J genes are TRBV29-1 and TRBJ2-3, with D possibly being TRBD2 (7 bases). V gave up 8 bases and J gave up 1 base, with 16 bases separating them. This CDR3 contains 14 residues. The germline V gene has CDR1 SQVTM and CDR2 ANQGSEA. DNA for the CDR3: TGCAGCCTTCGGGGGGCAGGGGGCACAGATACGCAGTATTTT. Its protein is CSLRGAGGTDTQYF.

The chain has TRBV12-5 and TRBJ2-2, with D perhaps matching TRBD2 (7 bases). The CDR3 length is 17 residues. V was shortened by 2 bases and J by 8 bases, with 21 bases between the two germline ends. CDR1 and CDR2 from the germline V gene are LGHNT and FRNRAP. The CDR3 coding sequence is TGTGCTAGTGGTTTGAGGTCCTTAGGGGGGGCTCAAGGGGAGCTGTTTTTT. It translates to CASGLRSLGGAQGELFF.

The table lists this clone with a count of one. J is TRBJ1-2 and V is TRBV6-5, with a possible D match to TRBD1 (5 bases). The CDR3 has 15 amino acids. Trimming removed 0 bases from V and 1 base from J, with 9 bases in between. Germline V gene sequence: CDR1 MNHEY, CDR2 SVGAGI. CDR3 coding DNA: TGTGCCAGCAGTTACTCGGCGGGGGGTAACTATGGCTACACCTTC. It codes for CASSYSAGGNYGYTF.

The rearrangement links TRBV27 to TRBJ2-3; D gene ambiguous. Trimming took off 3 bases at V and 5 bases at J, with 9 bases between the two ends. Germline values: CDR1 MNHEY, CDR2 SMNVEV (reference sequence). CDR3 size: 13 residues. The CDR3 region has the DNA TGTGCCAGCAGTTTCACCTCAGGAGATACGCAGTATTTT. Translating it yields CASSFTSGDTQYF.

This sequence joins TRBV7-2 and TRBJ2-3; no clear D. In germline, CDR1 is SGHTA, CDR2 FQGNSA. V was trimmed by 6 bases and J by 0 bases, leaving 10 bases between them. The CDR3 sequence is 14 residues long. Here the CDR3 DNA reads TGTGCCAGCAGTCCGGTCACTAGCACAGATACGCAGTATTTT. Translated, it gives CASSPVTSTDTQYF.

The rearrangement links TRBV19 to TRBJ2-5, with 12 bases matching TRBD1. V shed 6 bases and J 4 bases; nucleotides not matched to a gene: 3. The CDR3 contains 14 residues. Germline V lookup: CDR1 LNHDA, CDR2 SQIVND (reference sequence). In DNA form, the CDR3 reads TGTGCCAGTAGCGGGACAGGGGGCTTAGAGACCCAGTACTTC. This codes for CASSGTGGLETQYF.

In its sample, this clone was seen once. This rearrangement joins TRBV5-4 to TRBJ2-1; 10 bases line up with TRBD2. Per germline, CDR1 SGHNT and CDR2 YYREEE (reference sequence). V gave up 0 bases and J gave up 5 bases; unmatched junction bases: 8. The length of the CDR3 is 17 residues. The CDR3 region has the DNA TGTGCCAGCAGCTTGGTGGCTAGCGGGGGACAAAACAATGAGCAGTTCTTC. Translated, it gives CASSLVASGGQNNEQFF.

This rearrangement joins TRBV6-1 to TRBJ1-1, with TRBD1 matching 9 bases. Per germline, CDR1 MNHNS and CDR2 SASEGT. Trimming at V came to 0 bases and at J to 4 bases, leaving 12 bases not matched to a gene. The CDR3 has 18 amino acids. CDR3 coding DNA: TGTGCCAGCAGTGAAGCGCTTCAGGGGACAGGGTGGGGCACTGAAGCTTTCTTT. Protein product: CASSEALQGTGWGTEAFF.

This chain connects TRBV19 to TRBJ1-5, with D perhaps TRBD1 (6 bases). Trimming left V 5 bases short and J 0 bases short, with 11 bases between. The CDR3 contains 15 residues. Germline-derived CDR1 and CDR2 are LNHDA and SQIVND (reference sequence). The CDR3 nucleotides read TGTGCCAGTAGTGTAGGGACATTTAGCAATCAGCCCCAGCATTTT. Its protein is CASSVGTFSNQPQHF.

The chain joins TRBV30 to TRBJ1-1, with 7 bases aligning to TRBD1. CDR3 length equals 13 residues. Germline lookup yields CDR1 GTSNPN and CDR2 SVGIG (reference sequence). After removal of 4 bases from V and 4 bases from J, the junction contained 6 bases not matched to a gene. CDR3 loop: CAWNRGPGTEAFF. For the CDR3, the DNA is TGTGCCTGGAACAGGGGACCCGGCACTGAAGCTTTCTTT.

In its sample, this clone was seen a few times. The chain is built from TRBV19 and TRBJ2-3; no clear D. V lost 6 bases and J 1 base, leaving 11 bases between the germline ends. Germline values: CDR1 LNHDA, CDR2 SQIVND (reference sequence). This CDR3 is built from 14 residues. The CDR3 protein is CASRTLPGTDTQYF. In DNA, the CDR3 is TGTGCCAGTAGGACTCTTCCTGGCACAGATACGCAGTATTTT.

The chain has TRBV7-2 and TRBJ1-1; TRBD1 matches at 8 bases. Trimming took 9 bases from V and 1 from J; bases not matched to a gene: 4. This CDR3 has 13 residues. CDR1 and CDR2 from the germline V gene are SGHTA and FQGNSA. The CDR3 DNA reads TGTGCCAGTATCGGACAGGGGAACACTGAAGCTTTCTTT. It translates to CASIGQGNTEAFF.

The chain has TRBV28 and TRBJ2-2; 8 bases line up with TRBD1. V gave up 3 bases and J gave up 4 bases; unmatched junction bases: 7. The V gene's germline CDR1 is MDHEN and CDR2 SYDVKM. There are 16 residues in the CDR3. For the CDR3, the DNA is TGTGCCAGCAGTTTGTACCGAACAGGGGGCACCGGGGAGCTGTTTTTT. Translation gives CASSLYRTGGTGELFF.